This TCR beta chain appears in the sequencing data of a study of blood T cell repertoires in COVID-19. Study summary: Sources were T cells, B-cell-depleted T cells, or PBMCs; the material itself was cDNA or gDNA.

Germline V gives CDR1 SGHTA, CDR2 FQGTGA. V lost 4 bases, J lost 4 bases, and 22 bases lay in between. The CDR3 runs to 17 residues. As handled by the study authors: It was from reference gene primer amplification that nucleated cell counts were estimated. Data came from immunoSEQ multiplex PCR; TCRdb stores just in-frame clones and leaves some out. V and J calls and clone size are copied from that table; D and trimming were computed from the DNA. The sample contains some 400,000 clones, around 92% of which appear only once. Study members were between about 18 and 95 years old and lived in 25 or so US regions. Cohort allocation depended upon clinical history that participants reported. The table lists this clone with a count of one.

This receptor was identified in a woman aged 25 to 45 who had recovered from COVID-19. The rearrangement joins TRBV7-3 to TRBJ1-2, with a possible D match to TRBD1 (5 bases). The specimen sequenced was PBMCs or T cells enriched from blood (not recorded which). The CDR3 bases are TGTGCCAGCAGCTCAACAGATGTGAGCGACCAGGGCTATGGCTACACCTTC. Its translation: CASSSTDVSDQGYGYTF.